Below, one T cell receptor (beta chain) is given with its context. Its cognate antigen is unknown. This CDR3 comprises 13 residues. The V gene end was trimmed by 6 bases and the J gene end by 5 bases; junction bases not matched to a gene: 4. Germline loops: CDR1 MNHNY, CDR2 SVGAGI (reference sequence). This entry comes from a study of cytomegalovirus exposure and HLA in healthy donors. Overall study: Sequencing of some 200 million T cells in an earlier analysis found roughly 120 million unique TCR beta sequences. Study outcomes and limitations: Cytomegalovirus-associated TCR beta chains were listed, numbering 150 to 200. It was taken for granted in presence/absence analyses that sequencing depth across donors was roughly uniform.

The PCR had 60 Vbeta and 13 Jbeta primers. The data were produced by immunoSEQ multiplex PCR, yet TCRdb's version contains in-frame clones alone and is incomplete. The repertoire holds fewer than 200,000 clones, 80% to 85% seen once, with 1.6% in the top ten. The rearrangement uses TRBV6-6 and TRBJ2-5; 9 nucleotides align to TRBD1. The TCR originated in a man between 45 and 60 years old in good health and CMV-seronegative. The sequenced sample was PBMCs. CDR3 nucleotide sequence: TGTGCCAGCAGAACAGGGGGCGCCGAGACCCAGTACTTC. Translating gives CASRTGGAETQYF.